The 26 T cell receptor beta chains below all came from one sample that was sequenced in a study of blood T cells in healthy people across ages. Through a sample-barcoded 5' primer and a J-beta primer mix, a second PCR was run for 7 to 11 cycles. TCRdb reanalysed the 5' RACE reads using MiXCR and keeps one entry per CDR3 protein. Of 600,000 or so distinct CDR3 sequences listed, approximately 30% were seen once; the top ten hold approximately 15%. Material for sequencing was blood. The receptors come from a woman of 80 years or more in good health.

This clonotype occurred many times. This sequence joins TRBV5-1 and TRBJ2-1; 14 nucleotides align to TRBD2. The V gene end was trimmed by 4 bases and the J gene end by 0 bases; junction bases not matched to a gene: 9. The CDR3 has 19 residues. Germline V gene data show CDR1 as SGHRS and CDR2 as YFSETQ. CDR3 loop: CASSGGLAGGKSSYNEQFF. The CDR3 DNA reads TGCGCCAGCAGCGGAGGACTAGCGGGGGGCAAGAGCTCCTACAATGAGCAGTTCTTC.

This clonotype has a count of ten or more. This rearrangement joins TRBV5-1 to TRBJ2-1; the match to TRBD1 covers 8 bases. Per germline, CDR1 SGHRS and CDR2 YFSETQ. The CDR3 has 15 residues. J lost 7 bases, V lost 4 bases, and 10 bases had no gene match. The CDR3 DNA reads as TGCGCCAGCAGCCTGGACGGACAGGGCGTTAATGAGCAGTTCTTC. Translating gives CASSLDGQGVNEQFF.

The chain employs TRBV6-2 or TRBV6-3 and TRBJ1-5; D may be TRBD1 (5 bases). Trimming took 7 bases from V and 9 from J, leaving 19 bases between them. The CDR3 has 14 residues. Germline CDR1 and CDR2: MNHEY and SVGEGT. The CDR3, as DNA: TGTGCCAGCACTACCGGAGGGGCCCTGCGGCCCCAGCATTTT. Translation: CASTTGGALRPQHF.

This clonotype was counted many times. The V and J genes are TRBV12-3 or TRBV12-4 and TRBJ2-1; D not resolved. CDR3 length: 16 residues. V dropped 6 bases and J dropped 8 bases, with 23 bases sitting between them. The CDR3 DNA follows: TGTGCCAGCAGGCTACCCGGGCGTGAGCCCCAGGATGAGCAGTTCTTC. This encodes CASRLPGREPQDEQFF.

The V call is TRBV6-5, the J call TRBJ1-1; 7 positions agree with TRBD1. The V gene end was trimmed by 8 bases and the J gene end by 1 base; junction bases not matched to a gene: 10. The germline V gene encodes CDR1 MNHEY and CDR2 SVGAGI. The CDR3 has 15 amino acids. The CDR3 sequence: CASPGPGQKNTEAFF. As DNA, the CDR3 is TGTGCCAGCCCAGGACCGGGACAGAAGAACACTGAAGCTTTCTTT.

Only a few counts were recorded for this clonotype. A read error is possible here, since a much larger clone lies one base away. This chain uses TRBV4-2 with TRBJ2-5, with D possibly matching TRBD2 (6 bases). The CDR3 length is 14 residues. CDR1 is LGHNA and CDR2 is YNFKEQ in the germline V gene. Trimming took off 0 bases at V and 9 bases at J, with 14 bases between the two ends. In nucleotides, the CDR3 is TGTGCCAGCAGCCAAGATGTCGGAGGGGAGGCCCAGTACTTC. It yields the protein CASSQDVGGEAQYF.

This chain uses TRBV7-2 with TRBJ2-5; D call uncertain. Germline V lookup: CDR1 SGHTA, CDR2 FQGNSA. Between the trimmed V and J ends, which lost 5 bases and 11 bases, there was a span of 24 bases. The CDR3 totals 15 residues. The CDR3 nucleotides are TGTGCCAGCAGCCCCCCGGGTAGTTATCCGAGTGAGCAGTACTTC. Amino acid sequence: CASSPPGSYPSEQYF.

The chain combines TRBV4-1 with TRBJ2-7, with 7 positions matching TRBD2. Germline lookup yields CDR1 MGHRA and CDR2 YSYEKL. This CDR3 is built from 15 residues. V trimming: 1 base; J trimming: 7 bases; junction bases outside the gene matches: 10. The CDR3 sequence: CASSQVGGTRGEQYF. CDR3 sequence (DNA): TGCGCCAGCAGCCAAGTGGGGGGGACGCGAGGGGAGCAGTACTTC.

This clonotype was detected only a few times. The CDR3 DNA reads as TGTGCCAGCAGCGCCGGGACGGTTTTCGGCAATCAGCCCCAGCATTTT. This gives the protein CASSAGTVFGNQPQHF. The chain uses TRBV7-8 and TRBJ1-5, with D possibly matching TRBD1 (5 bases). V lost 5 bases, J lost 2 bases, and 16 bases lay in between. CDR3 length: 16 residues. Per the germline V gene, CDR1 is SGHVS and CDR2 is FQNEAQ.

This clonotype was seen many times. CDR3 bases: TGTGCCAGCAGCCAAGACGGGGGCGTCGGGGCCAACGTCCTGACTTTC. It specifies CASSQDGGVGANVLTF. V is TRBV3-1 and J is TRBJ2-6, with D tentatively TRBD1 or TRBD2 (6 bases each). Germline loops: CDR1 LGHDT, CDR2 YNNKEL (reference sequence). This CDR3 has 16 amino acids. Trimming removed 0 bases at V and 4 bases at J, with 10 bases between.

This clonotype was detected many times. The V gene is TRBV6-2 or TRBV6-3, the J gene TRBJ2-1; 9 bases match TRBD2. With 5 bases clipped from V and 9 bases from J, the junction kept 11 bases outside the gene matches. This CDR3 contains 15 residues. CDR1 and CDR2 (germline): MNHEY, SVGEGT. The CDR3 DNA reads as TGTGCCAGCAGTCCTCTGGGGCGGGGGGGCCGTGAGCAGTTCTTC. Protein: CASSPLGRGGREQFF.

This clonotype was counted ten times or more. The rearrangement uses TRBV20-1 and TRBJ1-2; 9 bases agree with TRBD1. Per the germline V gene, CDR1 is DFQATT and CDR2 is SNEGSKA (reference sequence). V dropped 6 bases and J dropped 6; count of bases not matched to a gene: 5. This CDR3 region has 12 residues. As DNA, the CDR3 is TGCAGTGCCGACCGACAGGGGGATGGCTACACCTTC. This gives the protein CSADRQGDGYTF.

This rearrangement joins TRBV6-5 to TRBJ1-1, with a possible D match to TRBD1 (5 bases). The CDR3 consists of 14 residues. CDR1 and CDR2 (germline): MNHEY, SVGAGI. V was pared by 4 bases and J by 2 bases, with 11 bases between. CDR3 in DNA: TGTGCCAGCAGTTTCAGGGAGGGAAACACTGAAGCTTTCTTT. This encodes CASSFREGNTEAFF.

This clonotype has a handful of counts. The chain recombines TRBV7-3 with TRBJ2-1, with a possible D match to TRBD1 (5 bases). Germline values: CDR1 SGHTA, CDR2 FQGTGA. V shed 5 bases and J shed 7 bases, with 15 bases lying between them. The CDR3 contains 14 residues. CDR3 loop: CASSTGSGPNEQFF. The CDR3 bases are TGTGCCAGCAGCACCGGGTCAGGGCCGAATGAGCAGTTCTTC.

The V and J genes are TRBV20-1 and TRBJ2-7; 9 bases match TRBD1. The CDR3 covers 13 residues. Germline V gene sequence: CDR1 DFQATT, CDR2 SNEGSKA (reference sequence). V dropped 4 bases and J dropped 5; count of bases not matched to a gene: 6. The CDR3, as DNA: TGCAGTGCTAACTACAGGGGGCGAGACGAGCAGTACTTC. This translates into CSANYRGRDEQYF.

As regards this clonotype: A much larger clone sits a single nucleotide away, making a read error possible. The rearrangement joins TRBV7-2 to TRBJ2-3; 7 nucleotides agree with TRBD2. The germline CDR1 and CDR2 sequences are SGHTA and FQGNSA. After removal of 5 bases from V and 9 bases from J, the junction contained 8 bases not matched to a gene. This CDR3 is built from 13 residues. The CDR3 DNA reads as TGTGCCAGCAGCGATTTGAACGGGGGGACGCAGTATTTT. Encoded protein: CASSDLNGGTQYF. The whole variable domain, remainder taken from reference TRBV7-2 and TRBJ2-3, is GAGVSQSPSNKVTEKGKDVELRCDPISGHTALYWYRQSLGQGLEFLIYFQGNSAPDKSGLPSDRFSAERTGGSVSTLTIQRTQQEDSAVYLCASSDLNGGTQYFGPGTRLTVL.

On this clonotype: Likely a read error: the CDR3 ends without its conserved phenylalanine or tryptophan. The chain carries TRBV5-1 and TRBJ2-5; 8 nucleotides align to TRBD2. The J call is uncertain, as TRBJ2-7 better fits the DNA end. Germline CDR1 and CDR2: SGHRS and YFSETQ. The CDR3 has 15 residues. The chain's CDR3 is CASSLAGGARNEQYL. Here the CDR3 DNA reads TGCGCCAGCAGCTTGGCCGGGGGGGCCAGGAACGAGCAGTACTTA.

The chain is built from TRBV6-5 and TRBJ2-6; D gene unclear. Looked up from germline, CDR1 is MNHEY and CDR2 is SVGAGI. The CDR3 contains 18 residues. V was cut by 0 bases and J by 0 bases, with 12 bases left in between. CDR3: CASSYSVRPSSGANVLTF. The CDR3 DNA sequence: TGTGCCAGCAGTTACTCGGTCAGGCCCAGCTCTGGGGCCAACGTCCTGACTTTC.

A few counts support this clonotype. The chain recombines TRBV5-1 with TRBJ1-1; D gene unclear. The CDR3 is 14 amino acids. Trimming cost V 4 bases and J 5 bases, with 15 bases left between them. Germline-derived CDR1 and CDR2 are SGHRS and YFSETQ. The CDR3 here is CASSAAMKQTEAFF. The CDR3 DNA follows: TGCGCCAGCAGCGCCGCCATGAAACAGACTGAAGCTTTCTTT.

Points on this clonotype: A much larger clone differs from this one at a single base, so this may be a read error. The J gene is TRBJ1-1, the V gene TRBV24-1; no clear D. Germline-derived CDR1 and CDR2 are KGHDR and SFDVKD. The CDR3 sequence is 12 residues long. The CDR3 region has the DNA TGTGCCACCAGTGGGCTGAACACTGTAGCTTTCTTT. Its protein product is CATSGLNTVAFF.

This clonotype was detected a few times. The chain has TRBV6-5 and TRBJ1-5; TRBD1 matches at 9 bases. Trimming cost V 6 bases and J 4 bases; bases outside gene matches: 7. This CDR3 comprises 15 residues. Germline lookup yields CDR1 MNHEY and CDR2 SVGAGI. CDR3 residues: CASRADRGENQPQHF. CDR3 sequence (DNA): TGTGCCAGCAGAGCGGACAGGGGCGAGAATCAGCCCCAGCATTTT.

The table lists this clonotype with a few counts. A much larger clone sits a single nucleotide away, making a read error possible. The CDR3, as DNA: TGCGCCAGCAGCCAACTCCTTGGACCACAAGAGACCCAGTTCTTC. Its translation is CASSQLLGPQETQFF. V usage is TRBV4-1 and J usage is TRBJ2-5, with D uncertain. The DNA matches TRBJ2-1 better at its end, which makes the J call doubtful. This CDR3 comprises 15 residues. Germline CDR1 is MGHRA and CDR2 is YSYEKL.

This clonotype was seen only a few times. This rearrangement joins TRBV6-5 to TRBJ1-2, with TRBD1 matching over 10 bases. After removal of 5 bases from V and 7 bases from J, the junction contained 7 bases not matched to a gene. CDR1 is MNHEY and CDR2 is SVGAGI in the germline V gene. The CDR3 has 14 amino acids. This CDR3 reads CASSPDRGFSGYTF. DNA of the CDR3: TGTGCCAGCAGTCCGGACAGGGGGTTTAGTGGCTACACCTTC.

This clonotype was counted at least ten times. The chain combines TRBV6-5 with TRBJ1-2; no reliable D call. Per the germline V gene, CDR1 is MNHEY and CDR2 is SVGAGI. V was clipped by 0 bases and J by 1 base, with 9 bases between them. This CDR3 spans 15 amino acids. CDR3 sequence: CASSYSIEGNYGYTF. For the CDR3, the DNA is TGTGCCAGCAGTTACTCGATTGAGGGTAACTATGGCTACACCTTC.

The sample holds a few counts of this clonotype. V is TRBV5-1 and J is TRBJ2-5; 7 bases are shared with TRBD1. Losses at the gene ends were 3 bases for V and 2 bases for J; bases not matched to a gene: 7. Looked up from germline, CDR1 is SGHRS and CDR2 is YFSETQ. This CDR3 has 15 residues. The CDR3 coding sequence is TGCGCCAGCAGCTGGGGACAGCACGTACAAGAGACCCAGTACTTC. Its translation is CASSWGQHVQETQYF.

This clonotype has at least ten counts. The rearrangement uses TRBV4-1 and TRBJ2-1; no clear D gene. CDR3 length equals 15 residues. The germline CDR1 and CDR2 sequences are MGHRA and YSYEKL. V was cut by 1 base and J by 4 bases, with 11 bases left in between. The CDR3 reads CASSQGSAAYNEQFF. In DNA, the CDR3 is TGCGCCAGCAGCCAAGGGTCGGCAGCATACAATGAGCAGTTCTTC.